The 30 T cell receptor beta chains in this list originate from one sample, sequenced in a study of blood T cell repertoires in COVID-19. Assay: immunoSEQ multiplex PCR; the TCRdb copy retains only in-frame clones and omits some. The table lists roughly 250,000 clones, around 80% of them singletons, with roughly 5% in the top ten. The sample taken for sequencing was peripheral blood. These receptors originate from a human donor in a cohort sampled during active COVID-19.

V and J are TRBV7-2 and TRBJ1-1; D gene uncertain. CDR3 length: 14 residues. Germline lookup yields CDR1 SGHTA and CDR2 FQGNSA. Deletions cut 1 base from V and 4 bases from J, with 10 bases between. CDR3 nucleotide sequence: TGTGCCAGCAGCTTAGGCAGCGTGGCCACTGAAGCTTTCTTT. Translation gives CASSLGSVATEAFF.

The J gene is TRBJ1-5, the V gene TRBV28; TRBD1 is a possible D gene (6 bases). The CDR3 has 16 residues. Trimming removed 5 bases from V and 1 base from J, with 15 bases in between. Germline CDR1 is MDHEN and CDR2 is SYDVKM. CDR3 in amino acids: CASSSTGFGSNQPQHF. For the CDR3, the DNA is TGTGCCAGCAGTAGTACAGGGTTCGGGAGCAATCAGCCCCAGCATTTT. Full variable domain (outside the CDR3, taken from reference TRBV28 and TRBJ1-5): DVKVTQSSRYLVKRTGEKVFLECVQDMDHENMFWYRQDPGLGLRLIYFSYDVKMKEKGDIPEGYSVSREKKERFSLILESASTNQTSMYLCASSSTGFGSNQPQHFGDGTRLSIL.

The chain uses TRBV28 and TRBJ2-1, with a possible D match to TRBD1 (6 bases). The CDR3 consists of 16 residues. V lost 7 bases, J lost 3 bases, and 19 bases lay in between. Germline-derived CDR1 and CDR2 are MDHEN and SYDVKM. Here the CDR3 DNA reads TGTGCCAGCAACCCGTGGGGGCGGCTGAGCTACAATGAGCAGTTCTTC. The encoded protein is CASNPWGRLSYNEQFF. Combining the CDR3 with reference TRBV28 and TRBJ2-1 gives the whole variable domain DVKVTQSSRYLVKRTGEKVFLECVQDMDHENMFWYRQDPGLGLRLIYFSYDVKMKEKGDIPEGYSVSREKKERFSLILESASTNQTSMYLCASNPWGRLSYNEQFFGPGTRLTVL.

The sample holds a few counts of this clone. The DNA of the CDR3 is TGTGCCAGCATTAACAGGGTAGCTGAAGCTTTCTTT. This encodes CASINRVAEAFF. The chain is built from TRBV28 and TRBJ1-1; tentatively, D is TRBD1 (6 bases). Germline V CDR1 and CDR2: MDHEN, SYDVKM. The CDR3 length is 12 residues. V lost 7 bases, J lost 6 bases, and 12 bases lay in between. Complete variable domain (other parts from reference TRBV28 and TRBJ1-1): DVKVTQSSRYLVKRTGEKVFLECVQDMDHENMFWYRQDPGLGLRLIYFSYDVKMKEKGDIPEGYSVSREKKERFSLILESASTNQTSMYLCASINRVAEAFFGQGTRLTVV.

This chain uses TRBV3-1 (or the pseudogene TRBV3-2) with TRBJ1-5, with D possibly matching TRBD1 (6 bases). V was shortened by 0 bases and J by 5 bases, with 11 bases between the two germline ends. This CDR3 spans 15 amino acids. Germline V gene lookup returns CDR1 LGHDT and CDR2 YNNKEL (reference sequence). CDR3 residues: CASSQDRGQYQPQHF. CDR3 sequence (DNA): TGTGCCAGCAGCCAAGACAGGGGACAATATCAGCCCCAGCATTTT.

CDR3 protein: CATYNRFIRGGANVLTF. The CDR3 coding sequence is TGTGCCACCTATAACAGGTTTATCCGAGGTGGGGCCAACGTCCTGACTTTC. The chain combines TRBV10-3 with TRBJ2-6; D is possibly TRBD1 (5 bases). The ends were cut back, 10 bases at V and 3 bases at J, with 22 bases in the middle. Germline CDR1 reads ENHRY; CDR2 reads SYGVKD. The CDR3 runs to 17 residues.

This clone turned up a few times. V gene TRBV27 combines with J gene TRBJ1-6; 8 nucleotides align to TRBD1. CDR1 and CDR2 from the germline V gene are MNHEY and SMNVEV (reference sequence). The CDR3 contains 16 residues. The junction had 8 bases not matched to a gene; V was cut back by 0 bases and J by 10 bases. Written as DNA, the CDR3 is TGTGCCAGCAGTTTATCCGTCCAGGGGGCAAGGTCACCCCTCCACTTT. Encoded protein: CASSLSVQGARSPLHF.

The J gene is TRBJ2-2, the V gene TRBV7-8, with 9 positions matching TRBD2. The CDR3 totals 15 residues. The J segment lost 3 bases and the V segment lost 3 bases, leaving 2 bases of the junction unmatched. In germline, CDR1 is SGHVS, CDR2 FQNEAQ. CDR3 coding DNA: TGTGCCAGCAGCTTGCGGGGGGGGTACACCGGGGAGCTGTTTTTT. Encoded protein: CASSLRGGYTGELFF.

This clone showed up just once. V gene TRBV14 combines with J gene TRBJ2-7; TRBD2 is a possible D gene (5 bases). Between the trimmed V and J ends, which lost 4 bases and 0 bases, there was a span of 16 bases. CDR3 length: 16 amino acids. Germline V gene sequence: CDR1 SGHDN, CDR2 FVKESK. The CDR3: CASSLRGGPSSYEQYF. Written as DNA, the CDR3 is TGTGCCAGCAGCCTCAGAGGAGGCCCGAGCTCCTACGAGCAGTACTTC.

V and J are TRBV5-1 and TRBJ2-1, with 8 bases that match TRBD1. V was pared by 5 bases and J by 7 bases, with 2 bases of the junction left unmatched. Looked up from germline, CDR1 is SGHRS and CDR2 is YFSETQ. The CDR3 spans 12 residues. CDR3 coding DNA: TGCGCCAGCAGTCAGGGGGCTAATGAGCAGTTCTTC. This translates into CASSQGANEQFF. Full variable domain (outside the CDR3, taken from reference TRBV5-1 and TRBJ2-1): KAGVTQTPRYLIKTRGQQVTLSCSPISGHRSVSWYQQTPGQGLQFLFEYFSETQRNKGNFPGRFSGRQFSNSRSEMNVSTLELGDSALYLCASSQGANEQFFGPGTRLTVL.

The chain has TRBV5-1 and TRBJ2-1; 10 nucleotides line up with TRBD2. Losses at the gene ends were 0 bases for V and 9 bases for J; bases not matched to a gene: 6. The CDR3 is made up of 15 amino acids. CDR1 SGHRS and CDR2 YFSETQ come from the germline V gene. The CDR3 reads CASSLESGGETEQFF. CDR3 in DNA: TGCGCCAGCAGCTTGGAAAGCGGGGGGGAGACTGAGCAGTTCTTC.

This chain joins TRBV5-1 and TRBJ2-3, with D tentatively TRBD1 (6 bases). The CDR3 runs 16 residues. Trimming stripped 4 bases from V and 2 bases from J, with 17 bases between. CDR1 SGHRS and CDR2 YFSETQ come from the germline V gene. CDR3 region: CASSIGTLRATDTQYF. CDR3 DNA sequence: TGCGCCAGCAGCATCGGGACACTTAGGGCCACAGATACGCAGTATTTT.

This rearrangement joins TRBV4-1 to TRBJ1-4; 8 nucleotides line up with TRBD1. This CDR3 region has 15 residues. Trimming removed 2 bases from V and 6 bases from J; junction bases left unmatched: 5. CDR1 and CDR2 (germline): MGHRA, YSYEKL. For the CDR3, the DNA is TGCGCCAGCAGCCAAAGGACAGGGTTGGATGAAAAACTGTTTTTT. Amino acids: CASSQRTGLDEKLFF.

The chain has TRBV19 and TRBJ1-5; 7 bases line up with TRBD1. CDR3 size: 16 residues. V dropped 3 bases and J dropped 4; count of bases not matched to a gene: 9. Germline CDR1 and CDR2: LNHDA and SQIVND (reference sequence). The CDR3 nucleotides are TGTGCCAGTAGTATTCAAGGGGGCGCGGGTAATCAGCCCCAGCATTTT. Translated, it gives CASSIQGGAGNQPQHF. The whole variable domain, filled in from reference TRBV19 and TRBJ1-5, reads DGGITQSPKYLFRKEGQNVTLSCEQNLNHDAMYWYRQDPGQGLRLIYYSQIVNDFQKGDIAEGYSVSREKKESFPLTVTSAQKNPTAFYLCASSIQGGAGNQPQHFGDGTRLSIL.

This clone came up once. This chain uses TRBV6-5 with TRBJ1-4, with a weak D call TRBD1 (5 bases). In germline, CDR1 is MNHEY, CDR2 SVGAGI. The CDR3 is 13 residues long. V lost 8 bases and J lost 5, with 12 bases in between. The DNA of the CDR3 is TGTGCCAGCTCGGGGGTTAAAAATGAAAAACTGTTTTTT. Encoded protein: CASSGVKNEKLFF.

The rearrangement links TRBV28 to TRBJ1-6, with D perhaps TRBD1 (6 bases). The CDR3 runs 14 residues. Germline CDR1 and CDR2: MDHEN and SYDVKM. With 5 bases removed from V and 7 bases from J, the gap between germline ends came to 12 bases. CDR3 sequence (DNA): TGTGCCAGCAGTCTACAGGGTTCCAATTCACCCCTCCACTTT. This gives the protein CASSLQGSNSPLHF.

The chain has TRBV27 and TRBJ2-3; the match to TRBD2 covers 7 bases. This CDR3 comprises 16 residues. V was clipped by 3 bases and J by 2 bases; unmatched bases: 8. Germline V gene lookup returns CDR1 MNHEY and CDR2 SMNVEV (reference sequence). CDR3 nucleotide sequence: TGTGCCAGCAGTTTCCAAAGAGCGGGGCTCACAGATACGCAGTATTTT. Residues: CASSFQRAGLTDTQYF.

The chain uses TRBV7-9 and TRBJ2-3; 13 bases map to TRBD2. There are 16 residues in the CDR3. The germline gives CDR1 SEHNR, CDR2 FQNEAQ (reference sequence). V shed 5 bases, J shed 6 bases, and the junction held 8 bases outside the gene matches. CDR3 residues: CASSLEGLAGADTQYF. The CDR3 DNA is TGTGCCAGCAGCCTTGAAGGACTAGCGGGAGCGGATACGCAGTATTTT.

The V call is TRBV28, the J call TRBJ1-4; 11 positions agree with TRBD1. V shed 5 bases, J shed 3 bases, and the junction held 14 bases outside the gene matches. This CDR3 has 19 residues. Germline loops: CDR1 MDHEN, CDR2 SYDVKM. The CDR3 DNA sequence: TGTGCCAGCAGTCCCCCTTGGACAGGGGGCGCCGACCCTAATGAAAAACTGTTTTTT. Translating gives CASSPPWTGGADPNEKLFF.

This chain uses TRBV10-2 with TRBJ1-4, with D perhaps TRBD1 (6 bases). Germline loops: CDR1 WSHSY, CDR2 SAAADI. The V and J ends lost 8 bases and 11 bases respectively, with 15 bases between them. This CDR3 is built from 12 residues. The CDR3 is CASGGGGGKLFF. CDR3 DNA: TGCGCCAGCGGAGGGGGGGGCGGGAAACTGTTTTTT.

CDR3 in amino acids: CASSYVSTEAFF. CDR3 DNA sequence: TGTGCCAGCAGTTACGTGAGCACTGAAGCTTTCTTT. The chain employs TRBV6-6 and TRBJ1-1; D not certain. Germline V gene lookup returns CDR1 MNHNY and CDR2 SVGAGI (reference sequence). The CDR3 loop spans 12 amino acids. V lost 2 bases and J 4 bases, leaving 5 bases between the germline ends.

This chain uses TRBV27 with TRBJ2-7; 8 nucleotides line up with TRBD1. Germline V lookup: CDR1 MNHEY, CDR2 SMNVEV (reference sequence). V shed 3 bases and J 3 bases; nucleotides not matched to a gene: 1. The CDR3 spans 13 residues. DNA for the CDR3: TGTGCCAGCAGTTTCAGGGGGCACTACGAGCAGTACTTC. Translation gives CASSFRGHYEQYF.

The CDR3 reads CASSLMQGQGLDEQYF. The CDR3 region has the DNA TGTGCCAGCAGCTTAATGCAGGGACAGGGGTTGGACGAGCAGTACTTC. The chain couples TRBV7-9 to TRBJ2-7, with 10 bases fitting TRBD1. Unmatched junction bases numbered 9, after V lost 2 bases and J lost 5 bases. Germline loops: CDR1 SEHNR, CDR2 FQNEAQ (reference sequence). This CDR3 has 16 amino acids.

The CDR3: CASSLDRGRYEQYF. The CDR3 DNA is TGTGCCAGCAGCTTAGATAGGGGGCGCTACGAGCAGTACTTC. This chain joins TRBV7-2 and TRBJ2-7; TRBD1 aligns across 7 bases. This CDR3 contains 14 residues. Germline V gene lookup returns CDR1 SGHTA and CDR2 FQGNSA. J was trimmed by 3 bases and V by 1 base; bases with no gene match: 3.

This sequence joins TRBV6-6 and TRBJ1-3; 8 nucleotides line up with TRBD1. Per germline, CDR1 MNHNY and CDR2 SVGAGI (reference sequence). The junction had 3 bases not matched to a gene; V was cut back by 4 bases and J by 4 bases. The CDR3 length is 14 residues. In DNA form, the CDR3 reads TGTGCCAGCAGTTCGACAGGGGCAGGAAACACCATATATTTT. Translated: CASSSTGAGNTIYF.

The chain links TRBV5-1 to TRBJ2-3; 13 nucleotides match TRBD2. The CDR3 consists of 18 residues. The junction had 11 bases not matched to a gene; V was cut back by 2 bases and J by 5 bases. Germline CDR1 SGHRS, CDR2 YFSETQ. CDR3 nucleotide sequence: TGCGCCAGCAGCTTAGGCCAAACTAGCGGGAGGGCGAGAGATACGCAGTATTTT. Translating gives CASSLGQTSGRARDTQYF.

This clone was observed a few times. The chain couples TRBV5-1 to TRBJ2-2; D is unresolved. Germline V lookup: CDR1 SGHRS, CDR2 YFSETQ. V gave up 3 bases and J gave up 4 bases, with 10 bases separating them. The CDR3 runs 14 residues. The CDR3 region has the DNA TGCGCCAGCAGCTGGGCGTCGAGCACCGGGGAGCTGTTTTTT. It translates to CASSWASSTGELFF.

This chain connects TRBV28 to TRBJ2-1; possibly TRBD2 for D (6 bases). Germline V lookup: CDR1 MDHEN, CDR2 SYDVKM. V was pared by 1 base and J by 6 bases, with 16 bases between. The CDR3 length is 16 residues. As DNA, the CDR3 is TGTGCCAGCAGTTTATCCCCGGGAGTCCTTAGCAATGAGCAGTTCTTC. It codes for CASSLSPGVLSNEQFF.

This clone was counted at least ten times. The chain combines TRBV27 with TRBJ1-1; no clear D. V dropped 6 bases and J dropped 10 bases, with 18 bases sitting between them. CDR3 length equals 13 residues. CDR1 is MNHEY, CDR2 SMNVEV, per germline (reference sequence). The CDR3 loop reads CASSHGGINRAFF. CDR3 sequence (DNA): TGTGCCAGCAGCCACGGCGGGATAAATAGAGCTTTCTTT.

The V and J genes are TRBV6-1 and TRBJ1-1; D gene unclear. The germline V gene has CDR1 MNHNS and CDR2 SASEGT. Trimming removed 1 base at V and 0 bases at J, with 6 bases between. The CDR3 runs to 14 residues. The CDR3 nucleotides read TGTGCCAGCAGTGAAGGGCCGATGAACACTGAAGCTTTCTTT. This translates into CASSEGPMNTEAFF.